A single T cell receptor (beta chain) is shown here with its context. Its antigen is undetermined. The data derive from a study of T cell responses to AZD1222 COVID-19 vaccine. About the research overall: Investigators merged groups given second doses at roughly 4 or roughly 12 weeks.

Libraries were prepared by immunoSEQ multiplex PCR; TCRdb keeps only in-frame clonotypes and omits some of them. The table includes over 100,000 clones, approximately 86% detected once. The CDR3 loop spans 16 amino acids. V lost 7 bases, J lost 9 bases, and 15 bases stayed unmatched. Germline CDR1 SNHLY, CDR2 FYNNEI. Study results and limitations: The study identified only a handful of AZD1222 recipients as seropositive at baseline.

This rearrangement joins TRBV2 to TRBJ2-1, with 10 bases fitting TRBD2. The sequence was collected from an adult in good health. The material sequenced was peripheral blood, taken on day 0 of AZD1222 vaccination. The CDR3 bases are TGTGCCAGCACCCAAATAGGGGCTAGCGGGAGCACTGAGCAGTTCTTC. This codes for CASTQIGASGSTEQFF.